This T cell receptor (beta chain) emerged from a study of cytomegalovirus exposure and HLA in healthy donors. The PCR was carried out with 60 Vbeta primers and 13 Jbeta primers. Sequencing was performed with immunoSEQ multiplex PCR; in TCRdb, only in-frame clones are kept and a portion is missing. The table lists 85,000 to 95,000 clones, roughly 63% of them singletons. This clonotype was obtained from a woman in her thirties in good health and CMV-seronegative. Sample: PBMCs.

CDR3 amino acids: CASSQDSLYEQYF. The CDR3 nucleotides read TGCGCCAGCAGCCAGGACAGTCTCTACGAGCAGTACTTC. The rearrangement links TRBV5-1 to TRBJ2-7; possibly TRBD1 for D (6 bases). CDR1 and CDR2 from the germline V gene are SGHRS and YFSETQ. V lost 4 bases, J lost 3 bases, and 11 bases lay in between. The CDR3 is 13 residues long.